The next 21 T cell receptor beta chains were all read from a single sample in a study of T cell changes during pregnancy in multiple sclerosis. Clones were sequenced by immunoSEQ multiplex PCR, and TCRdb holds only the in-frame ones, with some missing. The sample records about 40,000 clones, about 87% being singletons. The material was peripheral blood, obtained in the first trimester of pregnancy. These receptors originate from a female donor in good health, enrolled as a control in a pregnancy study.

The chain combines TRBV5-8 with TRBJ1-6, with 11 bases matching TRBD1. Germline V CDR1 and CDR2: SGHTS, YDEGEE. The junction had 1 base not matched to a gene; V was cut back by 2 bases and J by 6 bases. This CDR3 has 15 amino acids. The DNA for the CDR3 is TGTGCCAGCAGCTTCGGGACAGGGGGTAATTCACCCCTCCACTTT. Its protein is CASSFGTGGNSPLHF.

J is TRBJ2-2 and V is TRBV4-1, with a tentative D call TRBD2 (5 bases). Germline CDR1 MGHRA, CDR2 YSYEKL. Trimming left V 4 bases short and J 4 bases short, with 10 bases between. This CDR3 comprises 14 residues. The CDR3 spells CASSPGLATGELFF. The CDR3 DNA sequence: TGCGCCAGCAGCCCAGGACTCGCCACCGGGGAGCTGTTTTTT.

The CDR3 region is CASSFPPSATQYF. The CDR3 DNA sequence: TGTGCCAGCAGCTTTCCCCCAAGCGCTACGCAGTATTTT. The J gene is TRBJ2-3, the V gene TRBV7-3; D unresolved. Germline V CDR1 and CDR2: SGHTA, FQGTGA. The V and J ends lost 3 bases and 8 bases respectively, with 12 bases between them. This CDR3 has 13 amino acids.

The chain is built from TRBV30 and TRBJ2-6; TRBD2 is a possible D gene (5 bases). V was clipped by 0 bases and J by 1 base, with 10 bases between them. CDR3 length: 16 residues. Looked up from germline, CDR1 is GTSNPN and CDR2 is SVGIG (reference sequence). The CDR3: CAWSVPWRSGANVLTF. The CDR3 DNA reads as TGTGCCTGGAGTGTACCTTGGAGGTCTGGGGCCAACGTCCTGACTTTC.

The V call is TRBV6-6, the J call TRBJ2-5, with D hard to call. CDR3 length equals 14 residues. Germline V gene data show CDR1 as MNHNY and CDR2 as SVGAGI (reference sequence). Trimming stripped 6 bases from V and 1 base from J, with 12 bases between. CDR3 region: CASSPDTVQETQYF. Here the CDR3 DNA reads TGTGCCAGCAGCCCCGACACGGTCCAAGAGACCCAGTACTTC.

The CDR3 loop is CASSLGQGVPGANVLTF. CDR3 DNA sequence: TGTGCCAGCAGCTTAGGCCAGGGGGTGCCTGGGGCCAACGTCCTGACTTTC. The genes are TRBV13 and TRBJ2-6, with 7 bases aligning to TRBD1. This CDR3 comprises 17 residues. V lost 0 bases, J lost 2 bases, and 4 bases stayed unmatched. CDR1 and CDR2 from the germline V gene are PRHDT and FYEKMQ (reference sequence).

The CDR3 bases are TGTGCCAGCAGTCGGGCCCCCCGGACAGAATATGGCTACACCTTC. This gives the protein CASSRAPRTEYGYTF. The chain recombines TRBV6-5 with TRBJ1-2, with D perhaps matching TRBD1 (6 bases). Trimming took off 5 bases at V and 5 bases at J, with 18 bases between the two ends. The CDR3 has 15 residues. The germline V gene encodes CDR1 MNHEY and CDR2 SVGAGI.

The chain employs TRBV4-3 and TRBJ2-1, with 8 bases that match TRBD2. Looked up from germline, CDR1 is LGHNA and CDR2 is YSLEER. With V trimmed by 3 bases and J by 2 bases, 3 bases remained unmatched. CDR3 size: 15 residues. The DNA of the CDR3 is TGCGCCAGCAGCCACCGGGGGGGCACCTACAATGAGCAGTTCTTC. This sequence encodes CASSHRGGTYNEQFF.

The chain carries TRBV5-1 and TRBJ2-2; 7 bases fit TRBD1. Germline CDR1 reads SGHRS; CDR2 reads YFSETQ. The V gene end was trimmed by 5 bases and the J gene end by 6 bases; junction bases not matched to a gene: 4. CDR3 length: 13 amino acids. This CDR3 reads CASSGDSPGELFF. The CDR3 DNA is TGCGCCAGCAGTGGGGACAGTCCCGGGGAGCTGTTTTTT.

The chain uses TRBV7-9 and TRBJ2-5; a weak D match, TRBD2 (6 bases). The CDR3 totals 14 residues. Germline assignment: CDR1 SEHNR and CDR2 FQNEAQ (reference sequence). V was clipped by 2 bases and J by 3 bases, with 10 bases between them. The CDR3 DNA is TGTGCCAGCAGCTTAAAGGCTAGCGAAGAGACCCAGTACTTC. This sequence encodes CASSLKASEETQYF.

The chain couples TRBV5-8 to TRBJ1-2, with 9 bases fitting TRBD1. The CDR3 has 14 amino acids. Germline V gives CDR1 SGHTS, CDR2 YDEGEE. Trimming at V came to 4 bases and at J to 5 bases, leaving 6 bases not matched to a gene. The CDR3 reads CASSRRTGEYGYTF. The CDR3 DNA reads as TGTGCCAGCAGCCGGCGGACAGGGGAGTATGGCTACACCTTC.

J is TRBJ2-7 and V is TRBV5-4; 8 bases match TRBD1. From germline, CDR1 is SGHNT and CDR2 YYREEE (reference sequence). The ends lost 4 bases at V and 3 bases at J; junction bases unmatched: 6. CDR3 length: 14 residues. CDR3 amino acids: CASSPGQGRYEQYF. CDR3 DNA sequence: TGTGCCAGCAGCCCTGGACAGGGTCGCTACGAGCAGTACTTC.

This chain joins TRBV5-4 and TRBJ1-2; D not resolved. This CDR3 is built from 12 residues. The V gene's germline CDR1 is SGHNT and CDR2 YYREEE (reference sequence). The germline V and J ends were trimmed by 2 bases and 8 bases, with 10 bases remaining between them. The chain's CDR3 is CASSFGEGGYTF. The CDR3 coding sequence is TGTGCCAGCAGCTTTGGGGAGGGAGGCTACACCTTC.

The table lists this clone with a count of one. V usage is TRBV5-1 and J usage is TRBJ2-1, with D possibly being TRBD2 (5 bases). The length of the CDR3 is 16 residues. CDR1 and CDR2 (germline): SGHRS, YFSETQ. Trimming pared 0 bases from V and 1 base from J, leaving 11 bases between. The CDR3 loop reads CASSLATGWSYNEQFF. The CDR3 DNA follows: TGCGCCAGCAGCTTGGCCACGGGGTGGTCCTACAATGAGCAGTTCTTC. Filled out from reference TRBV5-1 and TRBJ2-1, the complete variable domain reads KAGVTQTPRYLIKTRGQQVTLSCSPISGHRSVSWYQQTPGQGLQFLFEYFSETQRNKGNFPGRFSGRQFSNSRSEMNVSTLELGDSALYLCASSLATGWSYNEQFFGPGTRLTVL.

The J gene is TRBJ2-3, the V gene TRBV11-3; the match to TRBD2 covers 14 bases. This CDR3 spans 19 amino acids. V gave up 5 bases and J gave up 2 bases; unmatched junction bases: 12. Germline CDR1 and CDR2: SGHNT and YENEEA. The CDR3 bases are TGTGCCAGCAGCCCCGGGACTAGCGGGGGTACGTGGGCCACAGATACGCAGTATTTT. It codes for CASSPGTSGGTWATDTQYF.

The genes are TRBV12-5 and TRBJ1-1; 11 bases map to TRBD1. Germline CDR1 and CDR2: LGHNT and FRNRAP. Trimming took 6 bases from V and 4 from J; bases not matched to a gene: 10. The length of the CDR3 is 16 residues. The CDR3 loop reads CASGLGQGEWGTEAFF. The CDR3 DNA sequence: TGTGCTAGTGGGCTGGGACAGGGGGAGTGGGGCACTGAAGCTTTCTTT.

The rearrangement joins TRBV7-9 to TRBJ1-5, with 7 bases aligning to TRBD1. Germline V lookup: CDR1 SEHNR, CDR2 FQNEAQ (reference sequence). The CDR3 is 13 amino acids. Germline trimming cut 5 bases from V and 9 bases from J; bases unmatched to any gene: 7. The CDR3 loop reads CASSRRGKGPQHF. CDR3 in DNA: TGTGCCAGCAGCCGCAGGGGGAAGGGGCCCCAGCATTTT.

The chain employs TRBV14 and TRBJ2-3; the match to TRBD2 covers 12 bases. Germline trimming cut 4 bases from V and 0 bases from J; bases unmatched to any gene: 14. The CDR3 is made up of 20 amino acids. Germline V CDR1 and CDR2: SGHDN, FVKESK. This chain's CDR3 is CASSLRTSGTSTSSTDTQYF. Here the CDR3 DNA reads TGTGCCAGCAGCCTGAGGACTAGCGGGACATCAACCTCTAGCACAGATACGCAGTATTTT.

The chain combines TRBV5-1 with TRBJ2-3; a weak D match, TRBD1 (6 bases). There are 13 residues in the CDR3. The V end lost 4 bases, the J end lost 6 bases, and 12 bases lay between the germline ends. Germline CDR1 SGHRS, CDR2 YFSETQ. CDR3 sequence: CASSDRRGDTQYF. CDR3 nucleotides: TGCGCCAGCAGCGATCGCAGGGGTGATACGCAGTATTTT.

CDR3 sequence: CASSQEGRSYEQYF. DNA of the CDR3: TGCGCCAGCAGCCAAGAGGGCAGGTCCTACGAGCAGTACTTC. V is TRBV4-1 and J is TRBJ2-7; no reliable D call. V was shortened by 0 bases and J by 1 base, with 7 bases between the two germline ends. Germline loops: CDR1 MGHRA, CDR2 YSYEKL. The CDR3 is made up of 14 amino acids.

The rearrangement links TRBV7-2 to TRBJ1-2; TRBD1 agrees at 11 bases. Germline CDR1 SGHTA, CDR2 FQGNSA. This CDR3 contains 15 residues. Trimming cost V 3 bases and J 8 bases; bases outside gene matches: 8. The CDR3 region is CASSFGQGAQEGYTF. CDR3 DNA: TGTGCCAGCAGCTTTGGACAGGGGGCTCAGGAAGGCTACACCTTC. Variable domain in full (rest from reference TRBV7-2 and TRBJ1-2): GAGVSQSPSNKVTEKGKDVELRCDPISGHTALYWYRQSLGQGLEFLIYFQGNSAPDKSGLPSDRFSAERTGGSVSTLTIQRTQQEDSAVYLCASSFGQGAQEGYTFGSGTRLTVV.